Listed here are 13 T cell receptor beta chains from one sample, sequenced in a study of regulatory T cells in long-lasting Graves disease. Extracted RNA from PBMCs served as the source of the TCR library. TCRdb re-called the reads with MiXCR, one entry per CDR3 protein. This sample has nearly 850 distinct CDR3 sequences; 85% to 90% occur once, and the top ten carry about 13%. The sequencing used peripheral blood mononuclear cells (PBMCs), collected with antithyroid drug treatment, in newly diagnosed or persistent Graves disease (not recorded which). These receptors were taken from a woman aged 18-29 years with Graves disease.

J is TRBJ2-7 and V is TRBV3-1; tentatively, D is TRBD1 (6 bases). Between the trimmed V and J ends, which lost 4 bases and 4 bases, there was a span of 11 bases. The CDR3 runs to 13 residues. Germline assignment: CDR1 LGHDT and CDR2 YNNKEL (reference sequence). The CDR3 bases are TGTGCCAGCAGCCGGACACAGGGTTACGAGCAGTACTTC. This codes for CASSRTQGYEQYF.

This chain links TRBV13 with TRBJ2-7; D may correspond to TRBD1 or TRBD2 (6 bases each). There are 15 residues in the CDR3. The V end lost 5 bases, the J end lost 2 bases, and 16 bases lay between the germline ends. Germline V lookup: CDR1 PRHDT, CDR2 FYEKMQ (reference sequence). CDR3 in amino acids: CASSRVVGGAYEQYF. CDR3 bases: TGTGCCAGCAGCAGGGTCGTGGGGGGCGCCTACGAGCAGTACTTC.

With regard to this clonotype: The junction differs from germline at one of its ends, possibly a read error. V usage is TRBV5-1 and J usage is TRBJ2-5; no reliable D call. Germline V CDR1 and CDR2: SGHRS, YFSETQ. There are 13 residues in the CDR3. The CDR3 region has the DNA TGCGCCAGCAGCCGGATGCTCCAAGAGACCCAGTACTTT. Protein product: CASSRMLQETQYF.

The genes are TRBV9 and TRBJ2-2; D gene ambiguous. Trimming removed 4 bases from V and 2 bases from J, with 6 bases in between. The CDR3 runs 13 residues. Germline V gene sequence: CDR1 SGDLS, CDR2 YYNGEE. CDR3 sequence: CASSRENTGELFF. The CDR3 DNA follows: TGTGCCAGCAGCAGGGAAAACACCGGGGAGCTGTTTTTT.

The rearrangement joins TRBV5-1 to TRBJ2-1; no clear D. V lost 1 base to trimming and J lost 8 bases, with 10 bases between them. The CDR3 runs to 13 residues. The germline V gene encodes CDR1 SGHRS and CDR2 YFSETQ. The CDR3 bases are TGCGCCAGCAGCTTGATGATTGGCGATGAGCAGTTCTTC. It translates to CASSLMIGDEQFF.

The chain links TRBV10-2 to TRBJ1-5; TRBD1 might be the D (5 bases). Trimming took 2 bases from V and 0 from J, leaving 5 bases between them. Per germline, CDR1 WSHSY and CDR2 SAAADI. CDR3 length equals 14 residues. Here the CDR3 reads CASSEDSSNQPQHF. The CDR3 nucleotides read TGCGCCAGCAGTGAGGACAGTAGCAATCAGCCCCAGCATTTT.

The CDR3 spells CASSWSGGASYEQYF. DNA for the CDR3: TGTGCCAGCAGCTGGAGTGGGGGGGCTTCCTACGAGCAGTACTTC. V is TRBV11-2 and J is TRBJ2-7; TRBD2 might be the D (7 bases). Germline lookup yields CDR1 SGHAT and CDR2 FQNNGV. V lost 4 bases and J 1 base, leaving 14 bases between the germline ends. CDR3 length: 15 residues.

The rearrangement uses TRBV6-5 and TRBJ2-7; D is uncertain. The CDR3 is made up of 14 amino acids. Trimming stripped 0 bases from V and 5 bases from J, with 11 bases between. Looked up from germline, CDR1 is MNHEY and CDR2 is SVGAGI. The CDR3 loop reads CASSYSPGSDEQYF. The CDR3 DNA reads TGTGCCAGCAGTTACTCCCCCGGCAGCGACGAGCAGTACTTC.

The chain links TRBV7-9 to TRBJ2-2; D is ambiguous. This CDR3 has 13 amino acids. Germline CDR1 is SEHNR and CDR2 is FQNEAQ (reference sequence). Between the trimmed V and J ends, which lost 7 bases and 3 bases, there was a span of 9 bases. The CDR3 loop is CASKGGDTGELFF. In nucleotides, the CDR3 is TGTGCCAGCAAGGGCGGAGACACCGGGGAGCTGTTTTTT.

The genes are TRBV3-1 and TRBJ2-7, with no clear D. Trimming took off 3 bases at V and 7 bases at J, with 7 bases between the two ends. Germline loops: CDR1 LGHDT, CDR2 YNNKEL (reference sequence). The CDR3 totals 11 residues. The chain's CDR3 is CASSQTWEQYF. The CDR3 region has the DNA TGTGCCAGCAGCCAGACCTGGGAGCAGTACTTC.

The V and J genes are TRBV11-2 and TRBJ1-4; D remains unclear. V gave up 2 bases and J gave up 7 bases, with 14 bases separating them. CDR1 is SGHAT and CDR2 is FQNNGV in the germline V gene. The CDR3 totals 15 residues. The CDR3 here is CASSLNSLRGEKLFF. CDR3 in DNA: TGTGCCAGCAGCTTAAACAGTCTCCGCGGTGAAAAACTGTTTTTT. The full variable domain, rest sourced from reference TRBV11-2 and TRBJ1-4, is EAGVAQSPRYKIIEKRQSVAFWCNPISGHATLYWYQQILGQGPKLLIQFQNNGVVDDSQLPKDRFSAERLKGVDSTLKIQPAKLEDSAVYLCASSLNSLRGEKLFFGSGTQLSVL.

In its sample, this clonotype was seen a few times. The chain has TRBV4-1 and TRBJ1-6; the match to TRBD1 covers 7 bases. The CDR3 length is 15 residues. Germline CDR1 reads MGHRA; CDR2 reads YSYEKL. V shed 0 bases, J shed 7 bases, and the junction held 3 bases outside the gene matches. CDR3 loop: CASSQDPQGNSPLHF. In nucleotides, the CDR3 is TGCGCCAGCAGCCAAGATCCACAGGGGAATTCACCCCTCCACTTT.

The rearrangement links TRBV25-1 to TRBJ1-6, with a weak D call TRBD1 (5 bases). The CDR3 spans 14 residues. Trimming stripped 6 bases from V and 7 bases from J, with 13 bases between. CDR1 is MGHDK, CDR2 SYGVNS, per germline. The CDR3 nucleotides read TGTGCCAGCAGGGTCGGACAAGACAATTCACCCCTCCACTTT. It specifies CASRVGQDNSPLHF.